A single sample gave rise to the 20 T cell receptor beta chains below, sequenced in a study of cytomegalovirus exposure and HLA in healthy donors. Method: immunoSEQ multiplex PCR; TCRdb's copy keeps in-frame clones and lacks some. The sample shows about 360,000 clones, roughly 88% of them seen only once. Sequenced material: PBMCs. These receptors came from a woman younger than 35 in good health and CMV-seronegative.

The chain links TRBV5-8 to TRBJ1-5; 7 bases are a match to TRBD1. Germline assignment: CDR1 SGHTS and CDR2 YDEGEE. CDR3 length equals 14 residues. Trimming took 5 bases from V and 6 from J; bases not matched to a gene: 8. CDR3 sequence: CASSSDRVGQPQHF. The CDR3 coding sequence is TGTGCCAGCAGTTCAGACAGGGTAGGTCAGCCCCAGCATTTT. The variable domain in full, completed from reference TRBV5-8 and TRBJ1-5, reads EAGVTQSPTHLIKTRGQQATLRCSPISGHTSVYWYQQALGLGLQFLLWYDEGEERNRGNFPPRFSGRQFPNYSSELNVNALELEDSALYLCASSSDRVGQPQHFGDGTRLSIL.

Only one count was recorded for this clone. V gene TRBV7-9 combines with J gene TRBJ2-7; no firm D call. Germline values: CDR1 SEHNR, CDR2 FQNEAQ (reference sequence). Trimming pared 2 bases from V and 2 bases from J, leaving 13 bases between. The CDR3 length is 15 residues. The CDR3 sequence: CASSLPRRPTYEQYF. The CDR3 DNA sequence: TGTGCCAGCAGCTTACCCAGGCGACCAACCTACGAGCAGTACTTC.

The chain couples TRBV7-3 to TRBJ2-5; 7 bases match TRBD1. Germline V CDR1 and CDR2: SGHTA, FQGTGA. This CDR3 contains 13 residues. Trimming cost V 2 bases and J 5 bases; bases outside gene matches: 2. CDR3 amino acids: CASSLRRGETQYF. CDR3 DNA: TGTGCCAGCAGCTTACGCAGGGGGGAGACCCAGTACTTC.

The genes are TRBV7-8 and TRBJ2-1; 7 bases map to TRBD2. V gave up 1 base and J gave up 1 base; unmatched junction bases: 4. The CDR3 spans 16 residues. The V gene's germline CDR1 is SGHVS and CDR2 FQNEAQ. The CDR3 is CASSLVAGASYNEQFF. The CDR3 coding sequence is TGTGCCAGCAGCTTAGTCGCGGGAGCTTCCTACAATGAGCAGTTCTTC.

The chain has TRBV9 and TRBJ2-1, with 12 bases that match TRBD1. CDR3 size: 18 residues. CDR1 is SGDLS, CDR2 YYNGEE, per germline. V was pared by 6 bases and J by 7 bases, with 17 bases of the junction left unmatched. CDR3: CASNGEPTRDRGRNEQFF. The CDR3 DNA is TGTGCCAGCAATGGAGAACCGACCCGGGACAGGGGGCGTAATGAGCAGTTCTTC.

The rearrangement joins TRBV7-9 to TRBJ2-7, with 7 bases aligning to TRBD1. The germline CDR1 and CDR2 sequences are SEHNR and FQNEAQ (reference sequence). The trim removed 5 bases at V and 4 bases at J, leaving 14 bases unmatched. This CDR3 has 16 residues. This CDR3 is CASSQSLRQGVYEQYF. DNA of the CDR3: TGTGCCAGCAGCCAGTCGCTGCGGCAGGGGGTTTACGAGCAGTACTTC.

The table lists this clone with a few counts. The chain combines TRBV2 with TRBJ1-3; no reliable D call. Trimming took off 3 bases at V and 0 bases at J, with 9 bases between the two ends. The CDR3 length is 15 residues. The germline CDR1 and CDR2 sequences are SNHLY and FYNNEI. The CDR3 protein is CASSERFLSGNTIYF. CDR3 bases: TGTGCCAGCAGTGAGAGGTTCCTCTCTGGAAACACCATATATTTT.

The CDR3 sequence is CASRPGTASWGTGELFF. CDR3 nucleotides: TGTGCCAGCAGACCGGGGACAGCCTCTTGGGGCACCGGGGAGCTGTTTTTT. The V call is TRBV11-2, the J call TRBJ2-2, with 7 bases matching TRBD1. This CDR3 spans 17 amino acids. Germline CDR1 SGHAT, CDR2 FQNNGV. The junction had 14 bases not matched to a gene; V was cut back by 6 bases and J by 4 bases.

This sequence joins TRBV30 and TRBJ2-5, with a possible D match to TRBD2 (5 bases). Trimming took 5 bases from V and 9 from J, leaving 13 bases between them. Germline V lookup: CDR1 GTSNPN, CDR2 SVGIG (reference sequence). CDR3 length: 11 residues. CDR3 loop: CAWAQVEAQYF. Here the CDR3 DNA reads TGTGCCTGGGCCCAGGTGGAGGCCCAGTACTTC.

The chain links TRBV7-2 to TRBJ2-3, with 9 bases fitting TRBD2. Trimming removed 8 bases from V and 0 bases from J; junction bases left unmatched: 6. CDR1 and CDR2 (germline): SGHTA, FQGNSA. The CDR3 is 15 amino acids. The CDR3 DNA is TGTGCCAGCTTACTAGCGGGCTATAGCACAGATACGCAGTATTTT. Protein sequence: CASLLAGYSTDTQYF.

The CDR3 DNA is TGTGCCAGCAGCCTAACTAGCGGGAGCCACAATGAGCAGTTCTTC. It yields the protein CASSLTSGSHNEQFF. V gene TRBV7-6 combines with J gene TRBJ2-1; 11 nucleotides align to TRBD2. The CDR3 has 15 amino acids. The V gene's germline CDR1 is SGHVS and CDR2 FNYEAQ. J gave up 5 bases and V 5 bases, and 5 bases lay outside the gene matches.

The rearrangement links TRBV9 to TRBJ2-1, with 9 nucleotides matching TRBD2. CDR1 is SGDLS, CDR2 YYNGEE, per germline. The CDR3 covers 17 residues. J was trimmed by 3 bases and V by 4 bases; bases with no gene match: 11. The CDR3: CASSPMTSGNNYNEQFF. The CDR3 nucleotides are TGTGCCAGCAGCCCTATGACTAGCGGAAATAACTACAATGAGCAGTTCTTC.

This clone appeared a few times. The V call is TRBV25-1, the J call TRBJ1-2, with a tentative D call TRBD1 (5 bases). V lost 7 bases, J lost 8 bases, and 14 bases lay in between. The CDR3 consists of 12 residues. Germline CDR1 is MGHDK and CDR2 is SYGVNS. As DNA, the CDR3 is TGTGCCAGCACGGTGGCAGGGAAAGGCTACACCTTC. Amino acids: CASTVAGKGYTF.

CDR3 in DNA: TGTGCCAGCAGCCTAGCGGGACGCTCCTACGAGCAGTACTTC. Encoded protein: CASSLAGRSYEQYF. The rearrangement joins TRBV5-6 to TRBJ2-7; TRBD2 matches 9 bases. This CDR3 region has 14 residues. Trimming took 4 bases from V and 0 from J; bases not matched to a gene: 2. The germline V gene has CDR1 SGHDT and CDR2 YYEEEE.

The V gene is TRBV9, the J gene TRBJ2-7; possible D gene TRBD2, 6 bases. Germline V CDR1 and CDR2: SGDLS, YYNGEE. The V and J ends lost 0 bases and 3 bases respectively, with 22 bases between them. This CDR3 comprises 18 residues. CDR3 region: CASSVGRGGTESIYEQYF. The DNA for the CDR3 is TGTGCCAGCAGCGTAGGGCGGGGCGGAACAGAGTCAATCTACGAGCAGTACTTC. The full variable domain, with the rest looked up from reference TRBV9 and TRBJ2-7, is DSGVTQTPKHLITATGQRVTLRCSPRSGDLSVYWYQQSLDQGLQFLIQYYNGEERAKGNILERFSAQQFPDLHSELNLSSLELGDSALYFCASSVGRGGTESIYEQYFGPGTRLTVT.

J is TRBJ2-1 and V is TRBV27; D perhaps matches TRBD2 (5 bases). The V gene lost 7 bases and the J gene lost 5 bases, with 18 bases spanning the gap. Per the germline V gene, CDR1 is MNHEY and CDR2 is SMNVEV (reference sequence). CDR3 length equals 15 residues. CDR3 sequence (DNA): TGTGCCAGCACCCTAGGAGGCTACGCCCACAATGAGCAGTTCTTC. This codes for CASTLGGYAHNEQFF.

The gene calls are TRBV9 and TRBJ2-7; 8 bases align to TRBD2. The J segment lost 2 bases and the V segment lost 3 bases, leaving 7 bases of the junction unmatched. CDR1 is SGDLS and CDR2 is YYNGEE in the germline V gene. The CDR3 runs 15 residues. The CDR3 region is CASSATPGGPYEQYF. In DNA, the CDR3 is TGTGCCAGCAGCGCCACCCCGGGAGGGCCCTACGAGCAGTACTTC.

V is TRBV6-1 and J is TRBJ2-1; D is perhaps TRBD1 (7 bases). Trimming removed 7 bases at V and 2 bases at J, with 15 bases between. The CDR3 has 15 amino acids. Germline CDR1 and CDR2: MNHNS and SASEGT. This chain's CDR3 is CASTVADRPYNEQFF. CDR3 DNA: TGTGCCAGCACCGTAGCGGACAGGCCCTACAATGAGCAGTTCTTC.

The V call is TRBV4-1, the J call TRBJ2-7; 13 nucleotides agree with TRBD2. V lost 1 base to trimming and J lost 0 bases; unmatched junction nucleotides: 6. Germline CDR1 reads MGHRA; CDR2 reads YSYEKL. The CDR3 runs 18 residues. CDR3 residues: CASSQGRLAGGSSYEQYF. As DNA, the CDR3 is TGCGCCAGCAGCCAAGGACGACTAGCGGGAGGAAGCTCCTACGAGCAGTACTTC.

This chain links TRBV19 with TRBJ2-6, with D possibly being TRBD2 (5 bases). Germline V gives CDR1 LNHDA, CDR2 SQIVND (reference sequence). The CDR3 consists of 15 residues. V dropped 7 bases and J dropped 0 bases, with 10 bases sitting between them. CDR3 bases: TGTGCCAGTACTACGGGAAGCTCTGGGGCCAACGTCCTGACTTTC. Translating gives CASTTGSSGANVLTF.